This T cell receptor (beta chain) is from a study of T cell responses to AZD1222 COVID-19 vaccine. General study findings and limits: The CD4 TCRs associated with vaccination extended across spike and predominated at 160-218 and 743-854.

Some clones are missing from TCRdb's copy, which holds only in-frame ones; the method was immunoSEQ multiplex PCR. The repertoire holds some 60,000 clones, with around 88% as singletons. About this clone: Its specificity is unknown.

The CDR3 loop spans 13 amino acids. Per germline, CDR1 LNHDA and CDR2 SQIVND (reference sequence). V lost 7 bases, J lost 6 bases, and 14 bases lay in between. The chain combines TRBV19 with TRBJ2-3; D uncertain. The receptor was derived from an adult who received the AZD1222 COVID-19 vaccine. The material sequenced was peripheral blood, taken 28 days after the second AZD1222 dose. CDR3 sequence: CASMKELSDTQYF. The CDR3 DNA sequence: TGTGCCAGTATGAAAGAGCTTTCCGATACGCAGTATTTT.